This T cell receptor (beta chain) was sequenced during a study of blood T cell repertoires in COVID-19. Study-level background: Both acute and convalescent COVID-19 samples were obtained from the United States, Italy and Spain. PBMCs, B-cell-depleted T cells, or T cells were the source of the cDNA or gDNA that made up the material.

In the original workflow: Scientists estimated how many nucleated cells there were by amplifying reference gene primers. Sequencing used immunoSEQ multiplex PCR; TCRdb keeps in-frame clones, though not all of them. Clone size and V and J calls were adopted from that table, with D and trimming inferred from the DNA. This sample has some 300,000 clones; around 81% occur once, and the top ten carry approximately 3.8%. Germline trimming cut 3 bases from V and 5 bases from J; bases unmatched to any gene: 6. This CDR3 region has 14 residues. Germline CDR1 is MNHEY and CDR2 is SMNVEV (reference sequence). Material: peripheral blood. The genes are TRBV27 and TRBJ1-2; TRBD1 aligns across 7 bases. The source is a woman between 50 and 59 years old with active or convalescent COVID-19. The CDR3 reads CASSFYRGSYGYTF. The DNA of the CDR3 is TGTGCCAGCAGTTTCTACAGGGGTAGTTATGGCTACACCTTC.